This record looks at one TCR beta chain sequence and its context. This clonotype showed up just once. The clone's antigen remains unknown. Per-base qualities were not stored, and no clone one base away is much larger. A single read offers scant evidence. V drops 7 bases and J drops 2 bases, leaving 14 bases in between. The germline V gene gives CDR1 as SQVTM and CDR2 as ANQGSEA. The CDR3 spans 13 residues, from the cysteine through the phenylalanine. The sequence is cut down to CDR3 DNA, 39 bases in frame from base 1. RNA was extracted using the RNeasy kit, and about 0.5 to 1 ug of the RNA was reverse transcribed with random hexamers. The immunoSEQ multiplex PCR assay, covering 54 Vbeta and 13 Jbeta segments, was used to amplify TCR beta CDR3 regions. Bias from PCR amplification was corrected by using a synthetic template baseline for primer optimization and for computational correction. Concerning the study's data processing: Reads were annotated to V, D and J genes per IMGT and analyzed with immunoSEQ Analyzer, keeping only productive sequences. Clonality was calculated as one minus the Shannon entropy normalized by log2 of the number of productive unique sequences. For each patient and control, public and private clones were evaluated within the 100 most prevalent clones. Clones were defined as Susac-specific when absent from the healthy and MS cohorts, from about a thousand published viral clones and from other ImmuneACCESS disease sequences. The raw public data were reprocessed by TCRdb itself: fastp quality trimming at Q25, MiXCR clonotype calling, in-frame beta chains only. One record per CDR3 amino acid sequence lists the most common genes and DNA. TCRdb, not the authors, supplied the V and J calls. This sample holds under 250,000 distinct CDR3 sequences; about 94% were observed only once. The ten top clones hold approximately 0.15% of the sample.

Peripheral blood CD8+ and CD4+ T cells from healthy donors, Susac syndrome patients and multiple sclerosis patients were profiled by high-throughput TCR beta sequencing. The Susac syndrome patients fulfilled recently defined diagnostic criteria for either definite or probable disease. CD8+ TEMRA cells were enriched by FACS, while bulk CD8+ and CD4+ T cells were purified by magnetic negative isolation. Blood was collected in EDTA tubes and processed within 24 hours, with PBMCs isolated through density gradient centrifugation. PBMCs intended for TCR sequencing were cryopreserved in liquid nitrogen and were subsequently thawed in a 37 degrees C water bath. The sorted or isolated CD4+, CD8+ and CD8+ TEMRA cells had a purity of 90% or higher. This entry comes from a study of CD8 T cells in Susac syndrome (dated by TCRdb to 2018 to 2020). About the full investigation: Of the Susac syndrome patients who were sequenced, roughly six had clinically active disease and roughly 8 were in clinical remission. Whether CD8+ T cell activation and differentiation in Susac syndrome was antigen driven was tested using repertoire sequencing. At blood withdrawal, Susac syndrome patients were therapy-naive, treated with corticosteroids (with IVIg additionally given to some), or treated with IVIg alone. General study outcomes and caveats: The TCR sequencing and HLA analysis was acknowledged to have included a relatively small number of individuals. No clonal expansion was detected in the CD4+ T cell repertoire of Susac syndrome patients.

Specimen: CD4+ T cells from PBMCs. The chain couples TRBV29-1 to TRBJ1-1; the D gene lacks a confident call. The clonotype originates from a human donor with Susac syndrome. In nucleotide form, the sequence is TGCAGCGCCCACAAGGAATTTAACACTGAAGCTTTCTTT. This is translated as CSAHKEFNTEAFF.